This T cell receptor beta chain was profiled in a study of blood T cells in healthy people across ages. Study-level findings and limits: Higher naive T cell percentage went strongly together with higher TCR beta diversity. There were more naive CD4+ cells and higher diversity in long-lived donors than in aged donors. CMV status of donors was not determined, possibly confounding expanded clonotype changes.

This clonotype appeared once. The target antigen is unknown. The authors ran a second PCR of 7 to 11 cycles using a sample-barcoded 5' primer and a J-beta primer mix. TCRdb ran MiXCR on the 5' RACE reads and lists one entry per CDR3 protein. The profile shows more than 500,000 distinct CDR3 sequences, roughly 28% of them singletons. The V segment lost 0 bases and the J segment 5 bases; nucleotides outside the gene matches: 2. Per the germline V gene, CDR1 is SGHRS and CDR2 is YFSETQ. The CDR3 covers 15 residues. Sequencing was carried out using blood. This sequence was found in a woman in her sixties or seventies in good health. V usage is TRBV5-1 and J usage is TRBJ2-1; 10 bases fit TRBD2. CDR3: CASSLALAGDNEQFF. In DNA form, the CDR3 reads TGCGCCAGCAGCTTGGCCCTAGCGGGGGACAATGAGCAGTTCTTC.